These T cell receptor beta chains were read from a single sample in a study of Graves' ophthalmopathy and Graves' hyperthyroidism. MiXCR was run by TCRdb on the multiplex PCR reads, yielding one entry per CDR3 protein. Seen here are around 40,000 distinct CDR3 sequences, around 52% observed once, and the top ten hold around 19%. Sequenced material: peripheral blood. Receptors originate from an adult man with Graves' ophthalmopathy. The CDR3 runs from the conserved cysteine through the conserved F or W. D genes are given only for firm matches. The size field is filled for only some rows; it gives once, few, many or a size class.

v_call	d_call	clone_size	j_call	cdr3_nt	cdr3_aa
TRBV7-2	-	medium-sized	TRBJ1-2	TGTGCCAGCAGCTTAGGGACCCGGGGCTACACCTTC	CASSLGTRGYTF
TRBV19	-	-	TRBJ1-6	TGTGCCAGTAGTATGTGGAATTCACCCCTCCACTTT	CASSMWNSPLHF
TRBV20-1	TRBD2	-	TRBJ2-3	TGCAGTGCCGGGGGGGAGGATACGCAGTATTTT	CSAGGEDTQYF
TRBV29-1	-	-	TRBJ2-1	TGCAGCGTTTGGGGCGCCGACACTGAGCAGTTCTTC	CSVWGADTEQFF
TRBV27	-	many	TRBJ2-7	TGTGCCAGCAGTTTCGCCCCTGACTCCTACGAGCAGTACTTC	CASSFAPDSYEQYF
TRBV24-1	-	medium-sized	TRBJ2-7	TGTGCCACCAGTGGGGGCTCCTACGAGCAGTACTTC	CATSGGSYEQYF
TRBV15	TRBD1	many	TRBJ1-5	TGTGCCACCAGCAGGGGGACAGAGAGCAATCAGCCCCAGCATTTT	CATSRGTESNQPQHF
TRBV2	-	-	TRBJ2-2	TGTGCCAGCAGTGTTGGGTCCCCGGGCCGAGGGACCGGGGAGCTGTTTTTT	CASSVGSPGRGTGELFF
TRBV7-2	-	-	TRBJ1-2	TGTGCCAGCAGCTTAGTCTCAGGGGTAGTGGGCTACACCTTC	CASSLVSGVVGYTF
TRBV19	-	-	TRBJ2-3	TGTGCCAGTAGTACAGGAGGCGCAGATACGCAGTATTTT	CASSTGGADTQYF